This T cell receptor (beta chain) was captured in a study of cytomegalovirus exposure and HLA in healthy donors. Only in-frame clones appear in the TCRdb table, and some are missing; sequencing was by immunoSEQ multiplex PCR. This sample yields 100,000 to 150,000 clones, of which 95% to 97% are seen a single time; about 1.7% belongs to the top ten. The roughly 120-subject validation cohort, separate from the approximately 640-subject first cohort, included the donors. The germline CDR1 and CDR2 sequences are DFQATT and SNEGSKA (reference sequence). With V trimmed by 6 bases and J by 11 bases, 3 bases remained unmatched. The CDR3 runs 11 residues.

The gene calls are TRBV20-1 and TRBJ2-7; 14 bases are a match to TRBD2. This clonotype was obtained from a man between 18 and 29 years old in good health and CMV-seronegative. Sequencing input: PBMCs. DNA of the CDR3: TGCAGTGCAAAGGGACTAGCGGGGGAGTACTTC. This encodes CSAKGLAGEYF.